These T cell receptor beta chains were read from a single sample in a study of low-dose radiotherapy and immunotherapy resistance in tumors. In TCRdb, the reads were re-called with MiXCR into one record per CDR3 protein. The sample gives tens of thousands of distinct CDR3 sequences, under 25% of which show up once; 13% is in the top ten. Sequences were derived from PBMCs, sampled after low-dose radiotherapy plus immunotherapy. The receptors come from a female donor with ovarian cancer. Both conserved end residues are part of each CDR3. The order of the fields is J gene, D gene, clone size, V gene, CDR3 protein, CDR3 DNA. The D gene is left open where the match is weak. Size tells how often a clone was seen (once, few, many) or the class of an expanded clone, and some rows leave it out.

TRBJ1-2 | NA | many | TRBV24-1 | CATSDRVGTYGYTF | TGTGCCACCAGTGACCGCGTTGGGACCTATGGCTACACCTTC
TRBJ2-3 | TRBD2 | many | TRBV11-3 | CASSGRTSGRTDTQYF | TGTGCCAGCAGCGGACGGACTAGCGGGAGGACGGATACGCAGTATTTT
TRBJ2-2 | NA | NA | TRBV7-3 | CASSPLASTGELFFF | NA
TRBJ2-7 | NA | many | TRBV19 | CASRLAGTQTSGQYF | TGTGCCAGTAGGCTAGCCGGGACTCAGACCTCTGGGCAGTACTTC
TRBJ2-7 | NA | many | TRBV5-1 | CASRETGSGEQYF | TGCGCCAGCAGGGAAACAGGGTCGGGCGAGCAGTACTTC
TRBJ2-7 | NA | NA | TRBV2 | CASRRDKGVYEQYF | TGTGCCAGCAGGCGGGACAAAGGGGTCTACGAGCAGTACTTC
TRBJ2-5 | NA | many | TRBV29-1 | CSVEDPTSSMKETQYF | TGCAGCGTTGAAGATCCGACATCCAGTATGAAAGAGACCCAGTACTTC
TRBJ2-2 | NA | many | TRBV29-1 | CSVLGPQSTGELFF | TGCAGCGTACTCGGGCCCCAAAGCACCGGGGAGCTGTTTTTT
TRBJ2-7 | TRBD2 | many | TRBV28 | CASSSPGLAGGYYEQYF | TGTGCCAGCAGTAGCCCGGGACTAGCGGGAGGATACTACGAGCAGTACTTC
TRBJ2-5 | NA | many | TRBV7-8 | CASRRERREETQYF | TGTGCCAGCAGGAGGGAAAGGAGGGAAGAGACCCAGTACTTC
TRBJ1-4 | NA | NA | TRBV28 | CASRVGSEKLFF | TGTGCCAGTAGGGTTGGGAGTGAAAAACTGTTTTTT
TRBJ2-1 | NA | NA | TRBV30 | CAWSVPGVLTYNEQFF | TGTGCCTGGAGTGTACCGGGGGTCCTGACATACAATGAGCAGTTCTTC
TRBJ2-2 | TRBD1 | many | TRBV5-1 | CASSLALDRANGELFF | TGCGCCAGCAGCTTGGCCTTGGACAGGGCGAACGGGGAGCTGTTTTTT